This T cell receptor beta chain was sequenced during a study of T cells in Graves' hyperthyroidism and ophthalmopathy. General study points: Separating ophthalmopathy from stable hyperthyroidism was achieved by a 13 V-J model. Blood also held most thyroid clonotypes expanded beyond 0.001.

The V gene lost 5 bases and the J gene lost 1 base, with 17 bases spanning the gap. The germline V gene encodes CDR1 LGHNT and CDR2 FRNRAP. The CDR3 consists of 16 residues. Uncontrolled infections, other autoimmune diseases, pregnancy or lactation led to exclusion of patients. Each 10 ml fresh peripheral blood draw supplied the PBMCs. Using RNA transcripts as the source, TCR beta CDR3 regions were amplified. The HTBI primer set served for first-round RT-PCR of the TCR CDR3. TCRdb reprocessed the multiplex PCR reads via MiXCR and lists one record per CDR3 protein. The sample has about 710,000 distinct CDR3 sequences, about 16% seen once; the top ten hold around 7.7%. On this clonotype: Antigen: not known.

This TCR came from a man in his late teens or twenties with Graves' hyperthyroidism. Sequenced sample: blood. This chain joins TRBV12-5 and TRBJ1-1; a possible D gene is TRBD1 (5 bases). This chain's CDR3 is CASGLGDPVTNTEAFF. The CDR3 DNA reads TGTGCTAGTGGTCTGGGGGACCCGGTGACGAACACTGAAGCTTTCTTT.